These 17 T cell receptor beta chains were all obtained from the same sample, sequenced in a study of shared clonotypes between healthy human individuals. TCRdb's copy holds only in-frame clones and misses some; the assay was immunoSEQ multiplex PCR. The sample consists of roughly 2.4 million clones, more than 90% of them appearing once. Source material: naive CD4+ T cells sorted from blood. Indicated subset: CD45RA+ positively selected. The receptors come from a man in his late teens or twenties in good health.

This clone appeared a single time. This rearrangement joins TRBV18 to TRBJ1-6, with a possible D match to TRBD1 (6 bases). V gave up 1 base and J gave up 8 bases, with 9 bases separating them. The CDR3 runs to 14 residues. Germline CDR1 is KGHSH and CDR2 is LQKENI. CDR3 DNA sequence: TGTGCCAGCTCACCACTGGGGGCCGATTCACCCCTCCACTTT. Its protein product is CASSPLGADSPLHF.

The J gene is TRBJ2-3, the V gene TRBV4-3; no definite D call. The V end was cut by 1 base, the J end by 2 bases, with 4 bases between. Germline lookup yields CDR1 LGHNA and CDR2 YSLEER. The CDR3 has 13 residues. The CDR3 loop is CASSQGITDTQYF. For the CDR3, the DNA is TGCGCCAGCAGCCAAGGGATCACAGATACGCAGTATTTT.

This clone was counted once. The V call is TRBV6-6, the J call TRBJ1-5; D is unresolved. The V and J ends lost 6 bases and 9 bases respectively, with 15 bases between them. Germline CDR1 is MNHNY and CDR2 is SVGAGI (reference sequence). The CDR3 sequence is 13 residues long. CDR3 nucleotide sequence: TGTGCCAGCAGGCGGGCGATCCAATCGCCCCAGCATTTT. Protein product: CASRRAIQSPQHF.

This rearrangement joins TRBV9 to TRBJ1-6; 9 bases match TRBD1. Per germline, CDR1 SGDLS and CDR2 YYNGEE. This CDR3 has 16 amino acids. The junction had 8 bases not matched to a gene; V was cut back by 0 bases and J by 10 bases. DNA for the CDR3: TGTGCCAGCAGCGTAGGATGGACAGGGGTAAACTCACCCCTCCACTTT. It yields the protein CASSVGWTGVNSPLHF.

For this clone: Within the sample, other DNA sequences also encode this same CDR3. The chain combines TRBV5-1 with TRBJ2-3, with a possible D match to TRBD2 (6 bases). V gave up 0 bases and J gave up 0 bases, with 8 bases separating them. CDR1 and CDR2 (germline): SGHRS, YFSETQ. The CDR3 spans 15 residues. Written as DNA, the CDR3 is TGCGCCAGCAGCTTGGGCGGGGTGAGCACAGATACGCAGTATTTT. Encoded protein: CASSLGGVSTDTQYF.

The chain employs TRBV19 and TRBJ1-5; D perhaps matches TRBD1 (5 bases). The CDR3 contains 14 residues. Trimming cost V 6 bases and J 7 bases, with 16 bases left between them. From germline, CDR1 is LNHDA and CDR2 SQIVND (reference sequence). The CDR3 DNA sequence: TGTGCCAGTAGGGAAAGCGGGACGGGGCAGCCCCAGCATTTT. This codes for CASRESGTGQPQHF.

The rearrangement links TRBV30 to TRBJ1-5, with 8 positions matching TRBD1. V shed 4 bases, J shed 4 bases, and the junction held 9 bases outside the gene matches. The V gene's germline CDR1 is GTSNPN and CDR2 SVGIG (reference sequence). The CDR3 extends over 15 amino acids. The CDR3 coding sequence is TGTGCCTGGAACTCAGGGGGCACGGGGAATCAGCCCCAGCATTTT. Residues: CAWNSGGTGNQPQHF.

V usage is TRBV10-2 and J usage is TRBJ2-2; TRBD2 agrees at 9 bases. This CDR3 has 15 amino acids. In germline, CDR1 is WSHSY, CDR2 SAAADI. V was clipped by 4 bases and J by 2 bases; unmatched bases: 2. In DNA, the CDR3 is TGCGCCAGCAGTGGAGCGGGAGGTAACACCGGGGAGCTGTTTTTT. It translates to CASSGAGGNTGELFF.

The chain employs TRBV2 and TRBJ2-5; 9 bases are a match to TRBD2. The trim removed 8 bases at V and 2 bases at J, leaving 9 bases unmatched. Germline assignment: CDR1 SNHLY and CDR2 FYNNEI. The CDR3 is 15 residues long. The CDR3 DNA reads TGTGCCAGCGTCTATAGCGGGGGAATACAAGAGACCCAGTACTTC. Residues: CASVYSGGIQETQYF. Using reference TRBV2 and TRBJ2-5 for the parts outside the CDR3, the full variable domain is EPEVTQTPSHQVTQMGQEVILRCVPISNHLYFYWYRQILGQKVEFLVSFYNNEISEKSEIFDDQFSVERPDGSNFTLKIRSTKLEDSAMYFCASVYSGGIQETQYFGPGTRLLVL.

This rearrangement joins TRBV14 to TRBJ2-7, with a tentative D call TRBD1 (6 bases). Germline loops: CDR1 SGHDN, CDR2 FVKESK. This CDR3 region has 14 residues. Trimming stripped 4 bases from V and 4 bases from J, with 14 bases between. CDR3 protein: CASSLPGQGYEQYF. The CDR3 nucleotides read TGTGCCAGCAGCCTCCCGGGTCAGGGGTACGAGCAGTACTTC.

This chain uses TRBV4-1 with TRBJ2-5, with a tentative D call TRBD1 (6 bases). The CDR3 is made up of 15 amino acids. Trimming left V 1 base short and J 5 bases short, with 14 bases between. Looked up from germline, CDR1 is MGHRA and CDR2 is YSYEKL. CDR3 loop: CASSQGGRGPETQYF. The CDR3 nucleotides read TGCGCCAGCAGCCAAGGCGGCAGGGGTCCGGAGACCCAGTACTTC.

The chain combines TRBV5-1 with TRBJ2-2; possible D gene TRBD2, 5 bases. Germline CDR1 SGHRS, CDR2 YFSETQ. This CDR3 is built from 15 residues. The V end lost 1 base, the J end lost 4 bases, and 11 bases lay between the germline ends. The CDR3 sequence: CASSLTRAGTGELFF. The CDR3 coding sequence is TGCGCCAGCAGCTTGACTAGGGCGGGCACCGGGGAGCTGTTTTTT.

This chain joins TRBV10-3 and TRBJ1-1; 8 bases map to TRBD1. The CDR3 totals 15 residues. Per the germline V gene, CDR1 is ENHRY and CDR2 is SYGVKD. Trimming cost V 6 bases and J 4 bases; bases outside gene matches: 10. CDR3 nucleotides: TGTGCCATCAGAAGGGGGGGACAGGAGGCCACTGAAGCTTTCTTT. It encodes CAIRRGGQEATEAFF.

Of note for this clone: This same CDR3 is encoded by further DNA sequences in the sample. The chain links TRBV7-2 to TRBJ2-7; D is uncertain. The CDR3 is made up of 11 amino acids. Per germline, CDR1 SGHTA and CDR2 FQGNSA. Trimming cost V 2 bases and J 3 bases, with 2 bases left between them. The CDR3 DNA reads TGTGCCAGCAGCTTATTCTACGAGCAGTACTTC. Protein product: CASSLFYEQYF.

The chain combines TRBV7-9 with TRBJ1-2; 7 bases map to TRBD1. CDR1 is SEHNR, CDR2 FQNEAQ, per germline (reference sequence). This CDR3 spans 15 amino acids. Trimming at V came to 0 bases and at J to 4 bases, leaving 5 bases not matched to a gene. CDR3 in amino acids: CASSLAQGGGYGYTF. The CDR3 coding sequence is TGTGCCAGCAGCTTAGCGCAGGGGGGTGGCTATGGCTACACCTTC. Complete variable domain (other parts from reference TRBV7-9 and TRBJ1-2): DTGVSQNPRHKITKRGQNVTFRCDPISEHNRLYWYRQTLGQGPEFLTYFQNEAQLEKSRLLSDRFSAERPKGSFSTLEIQRTEQGDSAMYLCASSLAQGGGYGYTFGSGTRLTVV.

This chain joins TRBV4-2 and TRBJ2-5, with D unresolved. The ends were cut back, 2 bases at V and 5 bases at J, with 15 bases in the middle. This CDR3 has 15 amino acids. The V gene's germline CDR1 is LGHNA and CDR2 YNFKEQ. CDR3 nucleotide sequence: TGTGCCAGCAGCCAATCTACCCTCGATGGGGAGACCCAGTACTTC. Protein sequence: CASSQSTLDGETQYF.

This chain joins TRBV9 and TRBJ2-1; D call uncertain. Germline assignment: CDR1 SGDLS and CDR2 YYNGEE. Deletions cut 4 bases from V and 10 bases from J, with 15 bases between. The CDR3 is 13 amino acids. The CDR3 region is CASSREPQAEQFF. CDR3 in DNA: TGTGCCAGCAGCCGAGAACCTCAGGCCGAGCAGTTCTTC.